This section outlines one T cell receptor beta chain sequence together with its context. PCR primers comprised 60 Vbeta and 13 Jbeta primers. This table comes from immunoSEQ multiplex PCR, and its TCRdb copy is limited to in-frame clones, with some not included. This sample carries fewer than 130,000 clones, around 80% of them seen once, and the ten largest clones take approximately 3%. The data were obtained in a study of cytomegalovirus exposure and HLA in healthy donors. The CDR3 loop spans 13 amino acids. The junction had 2 bases not matched to a gene; V was cut back by 3 bases and J by 3 bases. Germline V gene data show CDR1 as GTSNPN and CDR2 as SVGIG (reference sequence).

The TCR comes from a woman aged 40 to 50 in good health and CMV-seronegative. Sequencing was performed on PBMCs. The chain carries TRBV30 and TRBJ2-5; 9 nucleotides agree with TRBD2. The DNA of the CDR3 is TGTGCCTGGAGGGCTAGCGGGAAAGAGACCCAGTACTTC. It is translated as CAWRASGKETQYF.